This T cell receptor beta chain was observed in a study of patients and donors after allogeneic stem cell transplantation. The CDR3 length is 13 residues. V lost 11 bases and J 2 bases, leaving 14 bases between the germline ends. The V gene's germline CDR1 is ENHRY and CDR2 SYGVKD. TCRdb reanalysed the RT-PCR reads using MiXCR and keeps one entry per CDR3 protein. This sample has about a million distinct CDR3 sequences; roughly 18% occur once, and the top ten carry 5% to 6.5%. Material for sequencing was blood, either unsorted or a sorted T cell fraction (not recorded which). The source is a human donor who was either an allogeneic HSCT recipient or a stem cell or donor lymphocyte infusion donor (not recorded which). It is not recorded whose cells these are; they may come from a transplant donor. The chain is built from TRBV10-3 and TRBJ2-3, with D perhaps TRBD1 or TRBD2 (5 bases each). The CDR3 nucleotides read TGTGCCGGCGGGCCAGGGACCACAGATACGCAGTATTTT. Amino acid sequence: CAGGPGTTDTQYF.